This entry concerns a single T cell receptor (beta chain). By how much of the sample it makes up, this clone is medium-sized (0.01 to 0.1%). Its recognized antigen is unknown. The sample holds no much larger clone one base away, and base qualities are not on file. This sample is part of a study of neoadjuvant nivolumab and ipilimumab in lung cancer (TCRdb year 2020). For the study in its entirety: In the NEOSTAR trial, nivolumab was administered intravenously at 3 mg/kg on days 1, 15 and 29, and the combination arm also received ipilimumab 1 mg/kg on day 1 only. The major pathologic response (MPR) rate in the intention-to-treat population in each study arm was designated as the primary trial endpoint. In the trial, around 42 patients with operable NSCLC were treated, of whom around 23 were randomized to nivolumab monotherapy and roughly 21 to nivolumab plus ipilimumab. TCR repertoires were compared between pretherapy (baseline) peripheral blood and tumors resected at surgery after neoadjuvant immune checkpoint blockade. Matched pretherapy and resected tumor pairs were analyzed for seven patients: four treated with nivolumab and three with nivolumab plus ipilimumab.

This specimen's time point label, interpreted: at surgical resection after neoadjuvant nivolumab +/- ipilimumab. The samples were taken from NEOSTAR, a phase 2 randomized trial in operable NSCLC that tested neoadjuvant nivolumab or nivolumab plus ipilimumab, followed by surgery. CDR1 MNHEY and CDR2 SVGAGI were looked up in the germline V gene. Taken from cysteine to phenylalanine, the CDR3 has 13 residues. Only the CDR3 part of the read is kept: 39 bases, read in frame from the first base. The germline ends are 9 bases apart after V is trimmed by 4 bases and J by 8 bases. Broader findings and caveats from the paper: Pretherapy blood TCR richness correlated positively with richness in tumors resected after neoadjuvant therapy (Spearman R ≈ 0.86). No significant correlation was found between TCR clonality and pathologic tumor regression, and only one major-pathologic-response sample was available for the clonality analysis. TCR sequencing was performed in a small number of samples. Greater TCR richness and clonality were observed in resected tumors than in tumor-adjacent uninvolved lung, and increases were observed in more dual-therapy-treated tumors. Tumor T-cell richness and clonality rose from pretherapy to surgery in three of three dual-therapy tumors but in only two of four nivolumab-treated tumors.

The library was made by the immunoSEQ multiplex PCR assay. Regarding the original processing steps: Richness and clonality were used to summarize the repertoires, and clones that significantly expanded or contracted between pre- and post-therapy samples were identified. Here the immuneACCESS table is served through TCRdb, limited to in-frame sequences with V and J called. Missing clones are a known gap in these copies; in checked studies unresolved V genes cover under half, and the rest lacks a known reason. D and trimming were read from the DNA, whereas the V and J calls and clone size are those reported in that table. The table for this sample lists 6,000 to 9,000 clones; approximately 85% of them were counted only once. Of the sample, roughly 6.6% is held by the ten largest clones.

This material consisted of tumor tissue, taken after neoadjuvant nivolumab, alone or with ipilimumab, at or shortly before surgery. This receptor was identified in an adult with non-small cell lung cancer. The chain employs TRBV6-5 and TRBJ1-6; the D gene identity is not certain. The nucleotide sequence reads as follows: TGTGCCAGCAGTTTGCGGGGAGATTCACCCCTCCACTTT. This yields the protein CASSLRGDSPLHF.